This T cell receptor (beta chain) was recovered during a study of T cell responses to AZD1222 COVID-19 vaccine. Produced via immunoSEQ multiplex PCR; TCRdb's table is partial and in-frame only. The table includes 75,000 to 100,000 clones, approximately 90% detected once. The study's findings and limits: There were vaccine-associated CD4 TCRs across spike, dominant at 160-218 and 743-854. Targeting of unmutated variant regions was reportedly seen in nearly half of spike-specific TCRs. It was only 6 or 7 AZD1222 recipients who were seropositive at baseline.

Concerning this clone itself: The antigen remains unidentified.

In germline, CDR1 is SNHLY, CDR2 FYNNEI. Trimming stripped 2 bases from V and 3 bases from J, with 11 bases between. The CDR3 loop spans 15 amino acids. The sequence was collected from an adult who received the AZD1222 COVID-19 vaccine. The chain combines TRBV2 with TRBJ1-3, with D hard to call. Here the sequenced sample was peripheral blood, taken 28 days after the second AZD1222 dose. This chain's CDR3 is CASSEFKGSGNTIYF. The DNA of the CDR3 is TGTGCCAGCAGTGAATTCAAGGGCAGTGGAAACACCATATATTTT. Variable domain in full (rest from reference TRBV2 and TRBJ1-3): EPEVTQTPSHQVTQMGQEVILRCVPISNHLYFYWYRQILGQKVEFLVSFYNNEISEKSEIFDDQFSVERPDGSNFTLKIRSTKLEDSAMYFCASSEFKGSGNTIYFGEGSWLTVV.